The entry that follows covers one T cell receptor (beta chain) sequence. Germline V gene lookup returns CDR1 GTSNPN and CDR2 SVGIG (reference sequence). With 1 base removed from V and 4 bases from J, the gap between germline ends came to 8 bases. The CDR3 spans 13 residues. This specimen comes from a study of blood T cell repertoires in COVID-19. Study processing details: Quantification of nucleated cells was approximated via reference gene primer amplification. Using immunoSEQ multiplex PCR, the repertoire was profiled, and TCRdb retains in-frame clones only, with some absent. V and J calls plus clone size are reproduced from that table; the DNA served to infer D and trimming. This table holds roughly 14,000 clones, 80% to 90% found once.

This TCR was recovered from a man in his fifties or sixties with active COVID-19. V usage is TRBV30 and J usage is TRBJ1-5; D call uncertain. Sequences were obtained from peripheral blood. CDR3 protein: CAWSGRRNQPQHF. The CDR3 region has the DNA TGTGCCTGGAGTGGACGGAGAAATCAGCCCCAGCATTTT.